This TCR beta chain stems from a study of Graves' ophthalmopathy and Graves' hyperthyroidism. RNA served as the template for amplifying TCR beta CDR3 regions. RT-PCR was first run with HTBI primers, then multiplex PCR in a second round. MiXCR, applied by TCRdb to the multiplex PCR reads, yields one record per CDR3 protein. Of around 1,000,000 distinct CDR3 sequences detected, about 35% appear once; the ten largest clones hold over 8.5%. This clonotype was sampled from an adult man with Graves' hyperthyroidism. Sequenced material: peripheral blood or thyroid tissue (not recorded which).

The CDR3 nucleotides are TGCAGTGCTAGAGCAACAGGGGTTAATCAGCCCCAGCATTTT. Translation: CSARATGVNQPQHF. This sequence joins TRBV20-1 and TRBJ1-5, with TRBD1 matching over 7 bases. The CDR3 loop spans 14 amino acids. CDR1 is DFQATT and CDR2 is SNEGSKA in the germline V gene (reference sequence). The junction had 4 bases not matched to a gene; V was cut back by 1 base and J by 4 bases.